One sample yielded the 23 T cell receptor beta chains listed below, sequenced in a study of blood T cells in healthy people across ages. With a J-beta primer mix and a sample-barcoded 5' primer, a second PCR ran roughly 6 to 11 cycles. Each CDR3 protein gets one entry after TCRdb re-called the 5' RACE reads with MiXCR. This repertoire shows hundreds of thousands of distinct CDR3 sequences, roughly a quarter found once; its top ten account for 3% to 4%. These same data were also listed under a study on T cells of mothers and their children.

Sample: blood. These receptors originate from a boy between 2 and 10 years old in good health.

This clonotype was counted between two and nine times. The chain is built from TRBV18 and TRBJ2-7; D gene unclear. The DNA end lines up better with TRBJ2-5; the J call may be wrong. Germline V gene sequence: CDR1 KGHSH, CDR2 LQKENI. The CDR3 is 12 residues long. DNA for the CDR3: TGTGCCAGCTCCGGAAACCAAGAGACCCAGTACTTC. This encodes CASSGNQETQYF.

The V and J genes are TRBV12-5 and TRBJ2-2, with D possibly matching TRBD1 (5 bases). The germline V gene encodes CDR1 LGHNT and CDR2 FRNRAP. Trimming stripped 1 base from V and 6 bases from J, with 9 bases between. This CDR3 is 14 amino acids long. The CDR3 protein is CASGLGIRAGELFF. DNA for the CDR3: TGTGCTAGTGGTTTGGGGATCAGGGCCGGGGAGCTGTTTTTT.

CDR3 coding DNA: TGCAGCGTTCTGAGAGACCCAGGGCAAGAGACCCAGTACTTC. It codes for CSVLRDPGQETQYF. The V call is TRBV29-1, the J call TRBJ2-5; D perhaps matches TRBD1 (5 bases). CDR1 and CDR2 (germline): SQVTM, ANQGSEA. The CDR3 is made up of 14 amino acids. V lost 5 bases to trimming and J lost 2 bases, with 15 bases between them.

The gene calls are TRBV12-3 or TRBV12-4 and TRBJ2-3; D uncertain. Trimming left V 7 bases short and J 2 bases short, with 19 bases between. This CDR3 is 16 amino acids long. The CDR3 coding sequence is TGTGCCAGCACCCACCCAGACTCCGGGCCCACAGATACGCAGTATTTT. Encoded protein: CASTHPDSGPTDTQYF.

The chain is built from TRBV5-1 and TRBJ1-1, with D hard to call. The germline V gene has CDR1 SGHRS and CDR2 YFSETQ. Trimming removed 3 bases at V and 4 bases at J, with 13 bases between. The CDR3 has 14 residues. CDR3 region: CASSSGTSATEAFF. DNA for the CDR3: TGCGCCAGCAGCTCGGGAACGAGCGCCACTGAAGCTTTCTTT.

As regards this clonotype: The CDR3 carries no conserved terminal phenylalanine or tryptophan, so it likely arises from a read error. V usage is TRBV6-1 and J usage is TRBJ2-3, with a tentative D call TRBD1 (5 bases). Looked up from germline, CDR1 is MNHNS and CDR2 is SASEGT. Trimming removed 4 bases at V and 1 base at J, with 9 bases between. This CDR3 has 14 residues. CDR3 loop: CASSGQRRTDTQYS. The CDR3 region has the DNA TGTGCCAGCAGTGGACAGCGACGCACAGATACGCAGTATTCT.

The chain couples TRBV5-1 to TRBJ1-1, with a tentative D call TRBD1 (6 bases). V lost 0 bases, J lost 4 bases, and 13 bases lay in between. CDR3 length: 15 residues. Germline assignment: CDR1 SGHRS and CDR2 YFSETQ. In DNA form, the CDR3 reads TGCGCCAGCAGCTTGGAGGAGGGACATTCCACTGAAGCTTTCTTT. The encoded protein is CASSLEEGHSTEAFF.

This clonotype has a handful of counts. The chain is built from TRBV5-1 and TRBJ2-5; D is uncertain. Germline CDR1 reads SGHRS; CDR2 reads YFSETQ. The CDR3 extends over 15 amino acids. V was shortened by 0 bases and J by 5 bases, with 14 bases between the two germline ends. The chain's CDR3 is CASSLGSGRKETQYF. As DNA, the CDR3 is TGCGCCAGCAGCTTGGGCTCCGGGCGCAAGGAGACCCAGTACTTC.

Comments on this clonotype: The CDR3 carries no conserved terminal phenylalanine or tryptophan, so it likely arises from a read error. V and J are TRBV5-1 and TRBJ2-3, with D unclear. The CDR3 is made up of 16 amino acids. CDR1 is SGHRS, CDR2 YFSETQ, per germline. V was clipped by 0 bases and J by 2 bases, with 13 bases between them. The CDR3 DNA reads TGCGCCAGCAGCTTGGCCCAGGTTTGGGCCACAGATACGCAGTATGTT. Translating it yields CASSLAQVWATDTQYV.

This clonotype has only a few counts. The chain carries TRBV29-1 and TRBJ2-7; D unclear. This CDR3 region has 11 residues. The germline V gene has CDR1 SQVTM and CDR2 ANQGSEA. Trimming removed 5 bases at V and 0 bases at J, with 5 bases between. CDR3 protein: CSVQVSYEQYF. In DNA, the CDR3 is TGCAGCGTTCAGGTCTCCTACGAGCAGTACTTC.

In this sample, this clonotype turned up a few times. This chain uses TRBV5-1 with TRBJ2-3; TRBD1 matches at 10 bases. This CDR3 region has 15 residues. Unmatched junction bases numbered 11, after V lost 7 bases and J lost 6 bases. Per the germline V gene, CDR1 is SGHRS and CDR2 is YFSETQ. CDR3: CASAGPGQGFDTQYF. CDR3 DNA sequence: TGCGCCAGCGCAGGCCCGGGACAGGGGTTCGATACGCAGTATTTT. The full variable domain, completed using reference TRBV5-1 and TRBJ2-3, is KAGVTQTPRYLIKTRGQQVTLSCSPISGHRSVSWYQQTPGQGLQFLFEYFSETQRNKGNFPGRFSGRQFSNSRSEMNVSTLELGDSALYLCASAGPGQGFDTQYFGPGTRLTVL.

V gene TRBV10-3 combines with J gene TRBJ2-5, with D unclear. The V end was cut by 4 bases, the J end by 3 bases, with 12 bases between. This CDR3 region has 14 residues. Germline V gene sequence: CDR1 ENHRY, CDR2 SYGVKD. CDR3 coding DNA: TGTGCCATCAGTGTGACCGAACAAGAAGAGACCCAGTACTTC. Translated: CAISVTEQEETQYF.

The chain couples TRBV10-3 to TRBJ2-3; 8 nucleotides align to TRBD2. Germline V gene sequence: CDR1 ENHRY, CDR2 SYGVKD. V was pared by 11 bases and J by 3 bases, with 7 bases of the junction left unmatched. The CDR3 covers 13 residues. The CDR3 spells CAPRGLETDTQYF. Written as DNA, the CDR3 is TGTGCCCCCCGGGGACTAGAGACAGATACGCAGTATTTT.

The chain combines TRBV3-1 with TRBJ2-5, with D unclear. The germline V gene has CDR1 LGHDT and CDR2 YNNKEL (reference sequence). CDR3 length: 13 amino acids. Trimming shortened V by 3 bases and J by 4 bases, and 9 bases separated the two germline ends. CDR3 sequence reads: CASSHDPRETQYF. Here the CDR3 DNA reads TGTGCCAGCAGCCATGACCCAAGAGAGACCCAGTACTTC.

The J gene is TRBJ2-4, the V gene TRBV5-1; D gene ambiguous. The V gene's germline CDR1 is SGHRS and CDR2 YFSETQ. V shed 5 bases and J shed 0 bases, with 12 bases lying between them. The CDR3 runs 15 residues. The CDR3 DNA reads TGCGCCAGCAGAGCAGGAGACCTAGCCAAAAACATTCAGTACTTC. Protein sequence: CASRAGDLAKNIQYF.

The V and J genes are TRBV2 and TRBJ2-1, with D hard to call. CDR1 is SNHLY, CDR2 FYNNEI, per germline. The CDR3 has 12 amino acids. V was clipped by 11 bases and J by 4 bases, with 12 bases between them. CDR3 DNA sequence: TGTGCCCAGCACGGAGAATACAATGAGCAGTTCTTC. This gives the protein CAQHGEYNEQFF.

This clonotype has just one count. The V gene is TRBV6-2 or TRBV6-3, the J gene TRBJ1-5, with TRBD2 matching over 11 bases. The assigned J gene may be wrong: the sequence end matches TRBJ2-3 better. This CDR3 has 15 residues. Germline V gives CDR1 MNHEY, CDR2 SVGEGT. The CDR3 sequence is CASSLAGGGIDTQYF. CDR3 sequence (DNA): TGTGCCAGCAGCTTAGCGGGAGGGGGCATAGATACGCAGTATTTT.

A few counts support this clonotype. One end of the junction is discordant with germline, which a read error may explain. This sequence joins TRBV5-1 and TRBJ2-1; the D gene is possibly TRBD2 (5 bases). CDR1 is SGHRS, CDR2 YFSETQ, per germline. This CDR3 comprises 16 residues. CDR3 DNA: TGCGCCAGCAGCTTGGTAGAGACGGGATCCTTCAATGAGCAGTTCTTC. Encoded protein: CASSLVETGSFNEQFF.

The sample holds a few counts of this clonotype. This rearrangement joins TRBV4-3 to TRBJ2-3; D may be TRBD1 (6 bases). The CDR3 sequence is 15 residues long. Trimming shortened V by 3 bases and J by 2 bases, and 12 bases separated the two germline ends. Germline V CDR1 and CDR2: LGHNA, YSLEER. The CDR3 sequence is CASSHDGQPTDTQYF. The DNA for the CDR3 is TGCGCCAGCAGCCATGATGGACAGCCCACAGATACGCAGTATTTT.

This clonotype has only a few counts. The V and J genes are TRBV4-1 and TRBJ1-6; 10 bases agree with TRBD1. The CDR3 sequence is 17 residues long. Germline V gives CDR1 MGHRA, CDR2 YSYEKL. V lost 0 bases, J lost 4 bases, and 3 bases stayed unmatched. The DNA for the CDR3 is TGCGCCAGCAGCCAAGATGGGGGACAGGGGTATAATTCACCCCTCCACTTT. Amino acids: CASSQDGGQGYNSPLHF.

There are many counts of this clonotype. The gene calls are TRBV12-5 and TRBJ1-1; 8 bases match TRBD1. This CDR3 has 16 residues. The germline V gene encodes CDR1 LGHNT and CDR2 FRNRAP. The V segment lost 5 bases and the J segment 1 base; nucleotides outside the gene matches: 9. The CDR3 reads CASGARQGMRNTEAFF. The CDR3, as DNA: TGTGCTAGTGGTGCTAGACAGGGGATGCGGAACACTGAAGCTTTCTTT.

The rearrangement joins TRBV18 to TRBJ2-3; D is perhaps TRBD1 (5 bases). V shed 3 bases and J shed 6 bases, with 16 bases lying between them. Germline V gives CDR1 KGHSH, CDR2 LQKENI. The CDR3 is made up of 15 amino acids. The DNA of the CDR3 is TGTGCCAGCTCACCGGACGGCAGGGTCTCGGATACGCAGTATTTT. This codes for CASSPDGRVSDTQYF.

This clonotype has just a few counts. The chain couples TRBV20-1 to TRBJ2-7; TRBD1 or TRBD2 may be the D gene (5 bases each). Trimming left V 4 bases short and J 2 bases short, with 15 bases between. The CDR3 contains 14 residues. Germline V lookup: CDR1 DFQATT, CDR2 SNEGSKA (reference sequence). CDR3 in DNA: TGCAGTGCTATTTCCGGGACCGATACCTACGAGCAGTACTTC. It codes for CSAISGTDTYEQYF.